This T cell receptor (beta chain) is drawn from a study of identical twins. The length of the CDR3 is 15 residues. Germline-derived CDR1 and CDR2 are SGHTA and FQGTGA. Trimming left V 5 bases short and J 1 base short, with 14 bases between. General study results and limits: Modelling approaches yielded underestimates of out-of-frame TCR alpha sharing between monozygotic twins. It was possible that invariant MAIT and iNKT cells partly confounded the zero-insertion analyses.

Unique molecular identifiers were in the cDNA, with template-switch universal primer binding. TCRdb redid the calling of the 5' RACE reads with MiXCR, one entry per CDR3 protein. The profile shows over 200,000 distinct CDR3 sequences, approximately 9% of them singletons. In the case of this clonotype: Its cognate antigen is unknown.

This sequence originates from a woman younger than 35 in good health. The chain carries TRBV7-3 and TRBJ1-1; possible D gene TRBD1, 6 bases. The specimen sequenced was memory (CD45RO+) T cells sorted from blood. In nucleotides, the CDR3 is TGTGCCAGCAGCCCTAGCCGGGGGCCGAACACTGAAGCTTTCTTT. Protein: CASSPSRGPNTEAFF. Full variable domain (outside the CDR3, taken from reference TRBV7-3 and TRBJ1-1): GAGVSQTPSNKVTEKGKYVELRCDPISGHTALYWYRQSLGQGPEFLIYFQGTGAADDSGLPNDRFFAVRPEGSVSTLKIQRTERGDSAVYLCASSPSRGPNTEAFFGQGTRLTVV.